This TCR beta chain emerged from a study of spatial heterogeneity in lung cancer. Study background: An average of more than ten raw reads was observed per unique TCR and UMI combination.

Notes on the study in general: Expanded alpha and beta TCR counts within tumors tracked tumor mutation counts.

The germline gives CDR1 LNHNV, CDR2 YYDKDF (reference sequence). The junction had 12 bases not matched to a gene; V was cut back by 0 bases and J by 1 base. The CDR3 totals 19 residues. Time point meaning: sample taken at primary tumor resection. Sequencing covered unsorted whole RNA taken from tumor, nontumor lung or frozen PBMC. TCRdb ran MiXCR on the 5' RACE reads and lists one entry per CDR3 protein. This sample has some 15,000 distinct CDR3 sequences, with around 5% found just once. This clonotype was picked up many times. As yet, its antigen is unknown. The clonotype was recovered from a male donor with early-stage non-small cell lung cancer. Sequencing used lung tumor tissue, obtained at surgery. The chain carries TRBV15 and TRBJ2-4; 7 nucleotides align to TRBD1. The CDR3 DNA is TGTGCCACCAGCAGAGATTCATCCGAGGGGGCTAGGGCCAAAAACATTCAGTACTTC. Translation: CATSRDSSEGARAKNIQYF. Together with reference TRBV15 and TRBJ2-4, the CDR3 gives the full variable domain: DAMVIQNPRYQVTQFGKPVTLSCSQTLNHNVMYWYQQKSSQAPKLLFHYYDKDFNNEADTPDNFQSRRPNTSFCFLDIRSPGLGDTAMYLCATSRDSSEGARAKNIQYFGAGTRLSVL.